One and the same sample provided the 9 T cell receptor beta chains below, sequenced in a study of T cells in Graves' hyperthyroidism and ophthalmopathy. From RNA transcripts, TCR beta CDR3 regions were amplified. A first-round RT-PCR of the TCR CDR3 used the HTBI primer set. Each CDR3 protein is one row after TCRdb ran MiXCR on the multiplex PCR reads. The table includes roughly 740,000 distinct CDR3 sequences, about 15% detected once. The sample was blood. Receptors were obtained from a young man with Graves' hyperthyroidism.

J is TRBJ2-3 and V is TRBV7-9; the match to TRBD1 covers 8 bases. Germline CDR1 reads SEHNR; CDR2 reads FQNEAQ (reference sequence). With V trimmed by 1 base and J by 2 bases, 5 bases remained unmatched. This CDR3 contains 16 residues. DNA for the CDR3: TGTGCCAGCAGCTTAGTTCGGACAGGGTCCACAGATACGCAGTATTTT. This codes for CASSLVRTGSTDTQYF. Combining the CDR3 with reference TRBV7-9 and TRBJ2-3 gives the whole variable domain DTGVSQNPRHKITKRGQNVTFRCDPISEHNRLYWYRQTLGQGPEFLTYFQNEAQLEKSRLLSDRFSAERPKGSFSTLEIQRTEQGDSAMYLCASSLVRTGSTDTQYFGPGTRLTVL.

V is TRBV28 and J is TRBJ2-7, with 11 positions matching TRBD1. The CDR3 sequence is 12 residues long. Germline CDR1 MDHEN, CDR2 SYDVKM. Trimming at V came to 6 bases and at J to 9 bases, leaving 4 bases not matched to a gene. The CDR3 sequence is CASRGTGGTQYF. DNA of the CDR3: TGTGCCAGCAGGGGGACAGGGGGGACGCAGTACTTC.

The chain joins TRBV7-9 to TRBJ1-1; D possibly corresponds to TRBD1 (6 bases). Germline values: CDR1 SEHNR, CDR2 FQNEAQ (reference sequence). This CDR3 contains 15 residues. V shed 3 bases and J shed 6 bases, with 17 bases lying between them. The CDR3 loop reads CASSLGAGEWAEAFF. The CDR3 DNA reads TGTGCCAGCAGCTTGGGCGCAGGGGAATGGGCTGAAGCTTTCTTT.

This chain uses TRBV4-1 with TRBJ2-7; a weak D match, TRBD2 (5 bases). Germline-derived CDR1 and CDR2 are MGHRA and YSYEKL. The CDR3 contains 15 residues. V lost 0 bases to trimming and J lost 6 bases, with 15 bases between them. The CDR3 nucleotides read TGCGCCAGCAGCCAAGATACCGGGAACCCCCCCGAGCAGTACTTC. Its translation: CASSQDTGNPPEQYF.

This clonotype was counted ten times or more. The DNA of the CDR3 is TGTGCCAGCTCACCGTCGACAGGGAACGAGCAGTACTTC. Protein sequence: CASSPSTGNEQYF. The J gene is TRBJ2-7, the V gene TRBV18, with TRBD1 identical over 7 bases. With 3 bases clipped from V and 5 bases from J, the junction kept 4 bases outside the gene matches. Germline loops: CDR1 KGHSH, CDR2 LQKENI. CDR3 size: 13 residues.

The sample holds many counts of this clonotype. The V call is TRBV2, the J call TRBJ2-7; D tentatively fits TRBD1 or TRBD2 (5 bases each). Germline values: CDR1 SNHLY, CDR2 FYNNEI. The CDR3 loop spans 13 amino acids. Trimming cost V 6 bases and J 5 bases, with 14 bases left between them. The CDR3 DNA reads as TGTGCCAGCAGCTCCAGCTCGGGGCACGAGCAGTACTTC. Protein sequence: CASSSSSGHEQYF.

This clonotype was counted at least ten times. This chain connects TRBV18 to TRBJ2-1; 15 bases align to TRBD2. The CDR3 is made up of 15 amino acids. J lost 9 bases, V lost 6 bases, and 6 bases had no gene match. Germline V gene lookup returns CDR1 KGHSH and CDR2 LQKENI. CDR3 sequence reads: CASSGLAGGLIEQFF. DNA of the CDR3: TGTGCCAGCTCGGGACTAGCGGGAGGTTTGATTGAGCAGTTCTTC.

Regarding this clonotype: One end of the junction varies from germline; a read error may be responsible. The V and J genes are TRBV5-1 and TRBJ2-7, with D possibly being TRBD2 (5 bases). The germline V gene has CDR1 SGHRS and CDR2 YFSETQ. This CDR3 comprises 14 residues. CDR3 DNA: TGTGCCAGCAGCTGGGGAGCGAGCTCCTACGAGCAGTACTTC. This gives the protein CASSWGASSYEQYF.

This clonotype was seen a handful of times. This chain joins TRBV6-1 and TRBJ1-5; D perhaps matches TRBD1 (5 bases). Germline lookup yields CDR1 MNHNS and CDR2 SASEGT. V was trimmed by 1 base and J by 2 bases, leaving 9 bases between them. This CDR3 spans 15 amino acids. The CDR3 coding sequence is TGTGCCAGCAGTGAAGAGGGGTGGGGCAATCAGCCCCAGCATTTT. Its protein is CASSEEGWGNQPQHF.